This TCR beta chain was sequenced for a study of blood T cell repertoires in COVID-19. About the research overall: There were acute and convalescent COVID-19 samples, and they came from the United States, Italy and Spain. PBMCs, B-cell-depleted T cells, or T cells were the source of the cDNA or gDNA that made up the material.

Sequenced by immunoSEQ multiplex PCR; TCRdb stores in-frame clones only, minus some. This table holds almost 95,000 clones, 55% to 80% found once. The CDR3 is 18 residues long. Germline V gene data show CDR1 as SGHNT and CDR2 as YYREEE (reference sequence). Trimming took 4 bases from V and 6 from J; bases not matched to a gene: 13. This chain connects TRBV5-4 to TRBJ2-2; 12 bases align to TRBD1. The clonotype was recovered from a woman aged 55 to 70 in a cohort sampled during active or convalescent COVID-19. Source material: peripheral blood. The CDR3 loop is CASSVYPGQGASSGELFF. The CDR3 bases are TGTGCCAGCAGCGTATATCCGGGACAGGGGGCAAGTTCCGGGGAGCTGTTTTTT.